This paragraph reports one TCR beta chain. Its specificity is unknown. Primers for the PCR totalled 60 Vbeta and 13 Jbeta. Repertoires were generated with immunoSEQ multiplex PCR, while TCRdb's copy carries only in-frame clones and drops some. The sample contains 280,000 or so clones, about 90% of which appear only once. This specimen belongs to a study of cytomegalovirus exposure and HLA in healthy donors. Study-wide results and caveats: CMV serostatus was the sole immune exposure information available.

The CDR3 loop spans 18 amino acids. With 4 bases clipped from V and 2 bases from J, the junction kept 11 bases outside the gene matches. Germline CDR1 SGHNT, CDR2 YYREEE (reference sequence). The TCR sequence derives from a woman aged 18-30 years in good health and CMV-seronegative. The chain employs TRBV5-4 and TRBJ2-7; TRBD2 aligns across 14 bases. Sequenced input: PBMCs. For the CDR3, the DNA is TGTGCCAGCAGCCGGGAAGGGACTAGCGGGGGAACTACCTACGAGCAGTACTTC. Translating it yields CASSREGTSGGTTYEQYF.